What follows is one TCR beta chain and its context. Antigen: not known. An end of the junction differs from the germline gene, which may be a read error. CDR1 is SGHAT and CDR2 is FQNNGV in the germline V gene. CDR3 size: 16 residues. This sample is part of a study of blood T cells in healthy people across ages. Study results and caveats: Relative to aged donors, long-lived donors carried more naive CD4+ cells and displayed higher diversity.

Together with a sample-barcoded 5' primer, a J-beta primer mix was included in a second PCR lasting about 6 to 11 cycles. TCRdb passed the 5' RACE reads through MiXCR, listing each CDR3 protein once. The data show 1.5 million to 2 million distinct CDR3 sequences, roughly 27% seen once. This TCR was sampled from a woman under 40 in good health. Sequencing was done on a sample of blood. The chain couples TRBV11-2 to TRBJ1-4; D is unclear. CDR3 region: CAGSLNAGLGNEKLFF. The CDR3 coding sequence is TGTGCCGGCAGCTTAAATGCGGGTTTGGGTAATGAAAAACTGTTTTTT.